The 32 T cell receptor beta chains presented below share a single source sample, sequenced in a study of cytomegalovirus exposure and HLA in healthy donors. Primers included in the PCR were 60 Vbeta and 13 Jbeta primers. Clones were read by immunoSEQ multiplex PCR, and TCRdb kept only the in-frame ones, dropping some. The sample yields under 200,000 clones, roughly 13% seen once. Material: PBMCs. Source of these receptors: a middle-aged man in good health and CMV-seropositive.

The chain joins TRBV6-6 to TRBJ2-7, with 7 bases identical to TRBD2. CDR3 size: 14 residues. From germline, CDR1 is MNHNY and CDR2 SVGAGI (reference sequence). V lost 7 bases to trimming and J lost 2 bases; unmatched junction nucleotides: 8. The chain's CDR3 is CASTPGGNTYEQYF. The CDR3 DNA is TGTGCCAGCACCCCCGGGGGGAATACCTACGAGCAGTACTTC.

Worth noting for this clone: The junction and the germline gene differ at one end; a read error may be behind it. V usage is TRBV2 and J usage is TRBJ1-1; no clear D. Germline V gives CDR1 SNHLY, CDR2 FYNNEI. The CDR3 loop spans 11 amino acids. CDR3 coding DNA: TGTGCAAGCCTTGAGGCAACTGAAGCTTTATTT. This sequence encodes CASLEATEALF.

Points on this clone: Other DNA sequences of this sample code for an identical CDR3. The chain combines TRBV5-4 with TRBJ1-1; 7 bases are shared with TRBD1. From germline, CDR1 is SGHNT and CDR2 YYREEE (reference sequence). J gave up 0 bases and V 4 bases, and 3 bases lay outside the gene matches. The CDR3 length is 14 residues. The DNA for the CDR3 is TGTGCCAGCAGCCGGGGACAGTTGAACACTGAAGCTTTCTTT. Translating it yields CASSRGQLNTEAFF.

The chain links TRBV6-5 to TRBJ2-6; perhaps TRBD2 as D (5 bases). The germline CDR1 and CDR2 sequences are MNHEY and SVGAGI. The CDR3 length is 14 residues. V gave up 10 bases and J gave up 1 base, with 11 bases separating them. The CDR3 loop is CATEGASGANVLTF. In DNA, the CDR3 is TGTGCCACCGAGGGCGCTTCTGGGGCCAACGTCCTGACTTTC.

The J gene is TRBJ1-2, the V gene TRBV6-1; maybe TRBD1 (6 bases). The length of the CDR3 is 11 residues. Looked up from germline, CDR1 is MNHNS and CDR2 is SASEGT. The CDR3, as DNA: TGTGCAGGGGGTTGGGACTATGGCTACACCTTC. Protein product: CAGGWDYGYTF.

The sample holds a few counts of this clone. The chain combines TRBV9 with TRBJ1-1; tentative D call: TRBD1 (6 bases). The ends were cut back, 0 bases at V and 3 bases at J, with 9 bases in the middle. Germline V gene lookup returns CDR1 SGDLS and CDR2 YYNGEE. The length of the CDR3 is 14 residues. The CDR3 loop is CASSVEPGDTEAFF. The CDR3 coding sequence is TGTGCCAGCAGCGTAGAGCCAGGGGACACTGAAGCTTTCTTT.

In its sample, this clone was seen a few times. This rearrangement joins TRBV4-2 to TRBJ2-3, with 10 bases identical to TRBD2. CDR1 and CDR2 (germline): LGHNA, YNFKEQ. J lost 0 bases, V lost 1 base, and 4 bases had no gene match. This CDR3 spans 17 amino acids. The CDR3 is CASSQGPLAGSTDTQYF. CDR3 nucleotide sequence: TGTGCCAGCAGCCAAGGGCCACTAGCGGGGAGCACAGATACGCAGTATTTT.

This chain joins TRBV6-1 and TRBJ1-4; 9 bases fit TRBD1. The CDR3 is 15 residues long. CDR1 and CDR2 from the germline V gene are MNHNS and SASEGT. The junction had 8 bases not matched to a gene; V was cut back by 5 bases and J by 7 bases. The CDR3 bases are TGTGCCAGCAGTAGGACAGGGGCTGAACCTGAAAAACTGTTTTTT. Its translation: CASSRTGAEPEKLFF.

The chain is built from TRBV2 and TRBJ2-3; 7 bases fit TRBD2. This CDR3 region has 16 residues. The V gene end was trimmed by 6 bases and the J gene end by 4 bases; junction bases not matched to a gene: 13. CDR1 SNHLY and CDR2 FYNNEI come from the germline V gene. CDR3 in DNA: TGTGCCAGCAGGAAGCTAGCGGTCTTTATGGCAGATACGCAGTATTTT. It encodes CASRKLAVFMADTQYF.

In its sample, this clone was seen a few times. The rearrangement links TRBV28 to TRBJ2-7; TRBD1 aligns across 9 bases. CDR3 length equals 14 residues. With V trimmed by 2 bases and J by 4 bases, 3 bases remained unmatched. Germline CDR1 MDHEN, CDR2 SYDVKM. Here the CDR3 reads CASSLRDRVYEQYV. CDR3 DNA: TGTGCCAGCAGTTTAAGGGACAGGGTATACGAGCAGTACGTC.

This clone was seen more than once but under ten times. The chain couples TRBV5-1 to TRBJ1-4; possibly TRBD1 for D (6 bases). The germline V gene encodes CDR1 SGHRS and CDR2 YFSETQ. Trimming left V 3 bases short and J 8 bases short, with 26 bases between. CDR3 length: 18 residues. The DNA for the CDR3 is TGCGCCAGCAGCTGGCTTGAGACAGGACCTTCAACGGGGGAAAAACTGTTTTTT. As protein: CASSWLETGPSTGEKLFF.

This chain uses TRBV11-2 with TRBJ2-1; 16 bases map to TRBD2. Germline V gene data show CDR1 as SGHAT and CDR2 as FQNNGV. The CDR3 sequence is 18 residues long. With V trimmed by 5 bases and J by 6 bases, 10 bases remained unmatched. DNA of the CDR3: TGTGCCAGCAGCCCCGCCCCCGGGACTAGCGGGGGGGGCAATGAGCAGTTCTTC. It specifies CASSPAPGTSGGGNEQFF.

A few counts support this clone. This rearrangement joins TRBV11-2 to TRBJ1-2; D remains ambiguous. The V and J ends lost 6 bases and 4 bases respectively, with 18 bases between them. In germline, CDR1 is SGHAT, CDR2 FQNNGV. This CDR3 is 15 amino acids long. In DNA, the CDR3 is TGTGCCAGCAGTCCCCGGGCGGACTCGGTCTATGGCTACACCTTC. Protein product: CASSPRADSVYGYTF.

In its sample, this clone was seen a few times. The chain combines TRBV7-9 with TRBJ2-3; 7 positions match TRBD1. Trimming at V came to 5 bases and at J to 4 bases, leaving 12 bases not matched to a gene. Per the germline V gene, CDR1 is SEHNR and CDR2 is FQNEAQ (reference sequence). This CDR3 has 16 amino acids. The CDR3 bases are TGTGCCAGCAGCCCCAGGGGGACGAGTCGGGCAGATACGCAGTATTTT. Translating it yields CASSPRGTSRADTQYF.

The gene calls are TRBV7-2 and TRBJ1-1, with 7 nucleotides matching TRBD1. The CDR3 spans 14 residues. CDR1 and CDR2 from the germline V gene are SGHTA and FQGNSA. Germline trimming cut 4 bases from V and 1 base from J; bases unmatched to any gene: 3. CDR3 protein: CASSYRTGNTEAFF. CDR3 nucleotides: TGTGCCAGCAGCTATAGGACAGGGAACACTGAAGCTTTCTTT.

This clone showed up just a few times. The CDR3 DNA sequence: TGTGCCAGCTCACCCGACAGGGGGGATACGCAGTATTTT. It translates to CASSPDRGDTQYF. The gene calls are TRBV18 and TRBJ2-3; the match to TRBD1 covers 9 bases. V trimming: 3 bases; J trimming: 6 bases; junction bases outside the gene matches: 1. The CDR3 extends over 13 amino acids. CDR1 and CDR2 (germline): KGHSH, LQKENI.

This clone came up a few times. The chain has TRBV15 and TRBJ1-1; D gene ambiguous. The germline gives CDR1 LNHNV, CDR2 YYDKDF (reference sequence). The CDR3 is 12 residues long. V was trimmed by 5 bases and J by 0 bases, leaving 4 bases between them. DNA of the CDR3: TGTGCCACCAGCCGGTTGAACACTGAAGCTTTCTTT. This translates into CATSRLNTEAFF.

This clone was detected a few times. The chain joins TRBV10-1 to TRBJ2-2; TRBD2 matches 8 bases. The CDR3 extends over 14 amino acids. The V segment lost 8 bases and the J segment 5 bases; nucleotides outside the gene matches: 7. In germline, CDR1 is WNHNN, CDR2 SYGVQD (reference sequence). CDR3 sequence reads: CASGPGGPTGELFF. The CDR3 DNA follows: TGCGCCAGCGGGCCGGGGGGGCCGACCGGGGAGCTGTTTTTT.

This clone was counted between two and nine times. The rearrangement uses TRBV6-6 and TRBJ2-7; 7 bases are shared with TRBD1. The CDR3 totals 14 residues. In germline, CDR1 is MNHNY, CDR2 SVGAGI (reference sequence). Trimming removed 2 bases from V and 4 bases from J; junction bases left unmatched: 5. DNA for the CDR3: TGTGCCAGCAGTTACGTGGGACAGCTTTACGAGCAGTACGTC. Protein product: CASSYVGQLYEQYV.

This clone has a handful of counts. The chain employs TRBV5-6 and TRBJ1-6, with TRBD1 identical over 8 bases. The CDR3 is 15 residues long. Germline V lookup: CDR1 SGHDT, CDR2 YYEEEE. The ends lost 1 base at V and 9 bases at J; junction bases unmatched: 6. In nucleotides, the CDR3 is TGTGCCAGCAGCTTGAAACAGGGGGTCGGTTCACCCCTCCACTTT. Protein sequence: CASSLKQGVGSPLHF.

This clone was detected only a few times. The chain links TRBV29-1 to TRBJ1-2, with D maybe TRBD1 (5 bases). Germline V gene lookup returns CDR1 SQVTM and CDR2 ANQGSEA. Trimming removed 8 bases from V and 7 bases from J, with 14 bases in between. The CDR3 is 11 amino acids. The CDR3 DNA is TGCAGCTTGAATGCAGGGTCTGGCTACACCTTC. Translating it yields CSLNAGSGYTF.

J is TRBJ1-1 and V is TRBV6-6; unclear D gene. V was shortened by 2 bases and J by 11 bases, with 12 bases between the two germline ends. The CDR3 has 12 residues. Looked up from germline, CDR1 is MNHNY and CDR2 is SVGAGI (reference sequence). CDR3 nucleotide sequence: TGTGCCAGCAGTTACAATCCCGAAGAGGCTTTCTTT. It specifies CASSYNPEEAFF.

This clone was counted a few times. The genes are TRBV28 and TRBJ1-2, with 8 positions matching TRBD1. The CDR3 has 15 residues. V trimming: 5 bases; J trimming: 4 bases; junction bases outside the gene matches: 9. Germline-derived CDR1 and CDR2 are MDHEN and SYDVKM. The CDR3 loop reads CASSPYRGTGYGYTF. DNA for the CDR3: TGTGCCAGCAGTCCCTACAGGGGGACGGGCTATGGCTACACCTTC.

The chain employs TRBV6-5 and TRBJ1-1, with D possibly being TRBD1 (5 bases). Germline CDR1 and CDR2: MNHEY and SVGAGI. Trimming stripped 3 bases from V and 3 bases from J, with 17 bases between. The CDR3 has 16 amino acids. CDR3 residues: CASSYWGSIGYTEAFF. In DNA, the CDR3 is TGTGCCAGCAGTTATTGGGGCAGTATAGGGTACACTGAAGCTTTCTTT.

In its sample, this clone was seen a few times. CDR3 loop: CASSIVAGYSNTEAFF. CDR3 DNA sequence: TGTGCCAGTAGTATAGTGGCCGGGTATTCGAACACTGAAGCTTTCTTT. The chain employs TRBV19 and TRBJ1-1; D not certain. Trimming cost V 1 base and J 1 base, with 13 bases left between them. The CDR3 has 16 amino acids. CDR1 is LNHDA, CDR2 SQIVND, per germline (reference sequence).

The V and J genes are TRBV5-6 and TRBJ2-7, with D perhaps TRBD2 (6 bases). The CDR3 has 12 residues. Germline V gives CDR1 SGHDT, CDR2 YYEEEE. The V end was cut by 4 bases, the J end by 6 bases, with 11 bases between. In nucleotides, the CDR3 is TGTGCCAGCAGCCCCTTCGGGGGCGAGCAGTACTTC. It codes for CASSPFGGEQYF.

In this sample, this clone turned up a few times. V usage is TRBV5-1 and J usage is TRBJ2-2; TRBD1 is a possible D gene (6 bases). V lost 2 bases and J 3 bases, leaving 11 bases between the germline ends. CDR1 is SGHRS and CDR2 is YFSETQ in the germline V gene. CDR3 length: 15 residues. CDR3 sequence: CASSLGHRDTGELFF. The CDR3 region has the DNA TGCGCCAGCAGCTTAGGCCACAGGGACACCGGGGAGCTGTTTTTT. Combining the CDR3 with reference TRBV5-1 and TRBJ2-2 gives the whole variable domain KAGVTQTPRYLIKTRGQQVTLSCSPISGHRSVSWYQQTPGQGLQFLFEYFSETQRNKGNFPGRFSGRQFSNSRSEMNVSTLELGDSALYLCASSLGHRDTGELFFGEGSRLTVL.

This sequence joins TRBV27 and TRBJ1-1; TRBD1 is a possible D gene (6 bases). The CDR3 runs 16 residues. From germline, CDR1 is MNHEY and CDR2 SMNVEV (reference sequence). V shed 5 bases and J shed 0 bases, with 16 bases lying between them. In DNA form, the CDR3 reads TGTGCCAGCAGTACGCCAACAGGGTCCATGAACACTGAAGCTTTCTTT. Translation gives CASSTPTGSMNTEAFF.

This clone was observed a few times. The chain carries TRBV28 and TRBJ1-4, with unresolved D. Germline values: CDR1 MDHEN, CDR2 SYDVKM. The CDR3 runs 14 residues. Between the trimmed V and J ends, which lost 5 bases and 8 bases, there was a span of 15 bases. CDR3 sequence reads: CASSGRGFGEKLFF. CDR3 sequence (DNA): TGTGCCAGCAGTGGTCGGGGATTTGGGGAAAAACTGTTTTTT.

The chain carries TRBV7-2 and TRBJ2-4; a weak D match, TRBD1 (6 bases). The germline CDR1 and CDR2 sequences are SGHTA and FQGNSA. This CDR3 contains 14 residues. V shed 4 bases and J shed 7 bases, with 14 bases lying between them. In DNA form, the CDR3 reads TGTGCCAGCAGCTCCTCAGGGGCCCGGAACATTCAGTACTTC. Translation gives CASSSSGARNIQYF.

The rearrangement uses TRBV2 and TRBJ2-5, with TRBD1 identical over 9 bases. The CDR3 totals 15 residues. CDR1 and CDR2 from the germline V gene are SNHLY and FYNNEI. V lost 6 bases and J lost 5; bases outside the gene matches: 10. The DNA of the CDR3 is TGTGCCAGCAGAAAGTCACAGGGGGCTGGGGAGACCCAGTACTTC. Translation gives CASRKSQGAGETQYF. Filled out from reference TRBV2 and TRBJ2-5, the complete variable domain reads EPEVTQTPSHQVTQMGQEVILRCVPISNHLYFYWYRQILGQKVEFLVSFYNNEISEKSEIFDDQFSVERPDGSNFTLKIRSTKLEDSAMYFCASRKSQGAGETQYFGPGTRLLVL.

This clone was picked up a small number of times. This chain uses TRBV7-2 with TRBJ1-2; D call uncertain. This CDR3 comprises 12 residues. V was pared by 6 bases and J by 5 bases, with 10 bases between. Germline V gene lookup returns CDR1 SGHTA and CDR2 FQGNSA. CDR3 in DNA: TGTGCCAGCAGTGCGACTCGTTATGGCTACACCTTC. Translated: CASSATRYGYTF.